This T cell receptor (beta chain) was captured by sequencing in a study of cytomegalovirus exposure and HLA in healthy donors. General study results and limits: It was reported that the classifier diagnosed cytomegalovirus status with high specificity and sensitivity in both the original and validation cohorts.

This clone turned up a few times. The antigen remains undetermined. 60 Vbeta and 13 Jbeta primers were used in PCR. The table came from immunoSEQ multiplex PCR; TCRdb's copy has only in-frame clones and leaves some out. Here the sample spans more than 150,000 clones, about 80% being singletons. The junction had 7 bases not matched to a gene; V was cut back by 4 bases and J by 3 bases. The CDR3 covers 16 residues. Germline V gives CDR1 SGHNT, CDR2 YENEEA. What was sequenced was PBMCs. This chain uses TRBV11-3 with TRBJ2-1, with 9 positions matching TRBD1. The sequence was collected from a woman aged 25 to 39 in good health and CMV-seronegative. This CDR3 reads CASSSMLDRGYNEQFF. The CDR3 region has the DNA TGTGCCAGCAGCTCTATGCTGGACAGGGGCTACAATGAGCAGTTCTTC. The full variable domain, with the rest looked up from reference TRBV11-3 and TRBJ2-1, is EAGVVQSPRYKIIEKKQPVAFWCNPISGHNTLYWYLQNLGQGPELLIRYENEEAVDDSQLPKDRFSAERLKGVDSTLKIQPAELGDSAVYLCASSSMLDRGYNEQFFGPGTRLTVL.